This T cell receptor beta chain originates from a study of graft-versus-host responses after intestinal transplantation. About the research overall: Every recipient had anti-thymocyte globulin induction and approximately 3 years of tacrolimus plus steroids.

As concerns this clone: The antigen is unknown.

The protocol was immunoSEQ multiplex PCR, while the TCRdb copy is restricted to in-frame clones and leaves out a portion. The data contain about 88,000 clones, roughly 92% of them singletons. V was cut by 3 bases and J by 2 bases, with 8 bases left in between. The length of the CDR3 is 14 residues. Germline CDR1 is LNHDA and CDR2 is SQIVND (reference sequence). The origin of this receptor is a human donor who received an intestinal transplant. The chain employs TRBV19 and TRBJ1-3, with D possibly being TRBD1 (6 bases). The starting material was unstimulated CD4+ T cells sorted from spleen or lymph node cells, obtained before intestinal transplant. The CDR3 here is CASSIWTAGNTIYF. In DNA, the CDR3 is TGTGCCAGTAGTATCTGGACAGCTGGAAACACCATATATTTT.